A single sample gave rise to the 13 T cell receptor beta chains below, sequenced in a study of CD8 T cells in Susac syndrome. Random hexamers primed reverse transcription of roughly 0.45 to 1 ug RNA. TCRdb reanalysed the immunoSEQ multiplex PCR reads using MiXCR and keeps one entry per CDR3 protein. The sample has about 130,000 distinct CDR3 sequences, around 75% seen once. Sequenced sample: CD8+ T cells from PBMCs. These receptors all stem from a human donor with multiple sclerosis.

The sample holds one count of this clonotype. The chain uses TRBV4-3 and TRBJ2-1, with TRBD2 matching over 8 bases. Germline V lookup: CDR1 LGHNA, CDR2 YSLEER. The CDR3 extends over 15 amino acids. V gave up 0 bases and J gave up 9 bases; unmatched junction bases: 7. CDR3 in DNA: TGCGCCAGCAGCCAAGACCTTGGGACTAGTTCTGAGCAGTTCTTC. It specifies CASSQDLGTSSEQFF.

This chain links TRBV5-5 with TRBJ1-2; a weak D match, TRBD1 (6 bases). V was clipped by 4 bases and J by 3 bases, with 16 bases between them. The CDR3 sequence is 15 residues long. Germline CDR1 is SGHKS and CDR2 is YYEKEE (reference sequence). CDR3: CASSQRQGSDYGYTF. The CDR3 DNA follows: TGTGCCAGCAGCCAGCGTCAGGGGTCGGACTATGGCTACACCTTC.

CDR3 DNA: TGCGCCAGCAGCCTCGTACCAACTAACAATGAGCAGTTCTTC. This sequence encodes CASSLVPTNNEQFF. The V call is TRBV5-1, the J call TRBJ2-1, with D uncertain. V gave up 4 bases and J gave up 5 bases, with 13 bases separating them. Germline lookup yields CDR1 SGHRS and CDR2 YFSETQ. This CDR3 region has 14 residues.

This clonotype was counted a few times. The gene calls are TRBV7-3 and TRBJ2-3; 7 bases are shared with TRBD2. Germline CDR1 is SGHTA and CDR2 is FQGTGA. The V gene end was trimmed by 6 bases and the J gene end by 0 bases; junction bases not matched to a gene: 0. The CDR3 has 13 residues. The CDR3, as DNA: TGTGCCAGCAGACTAGCGAGCACAGATACGCAGTATTTT. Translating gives CASRLASTDTQYF.

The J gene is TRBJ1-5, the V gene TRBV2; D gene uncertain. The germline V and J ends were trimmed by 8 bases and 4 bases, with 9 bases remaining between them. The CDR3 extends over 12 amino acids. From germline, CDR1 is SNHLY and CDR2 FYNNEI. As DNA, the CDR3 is TGTGCCAGCGACACGGGGAATCAGCCCCAGCATTTT. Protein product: CASDTGNQPQHF.

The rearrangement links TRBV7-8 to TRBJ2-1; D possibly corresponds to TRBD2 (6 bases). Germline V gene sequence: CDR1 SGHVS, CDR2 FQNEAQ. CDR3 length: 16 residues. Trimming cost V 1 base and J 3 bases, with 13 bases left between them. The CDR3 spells CASSLVTRDDYNEQFF. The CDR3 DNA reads TGTGCCAGCAGCTTAGTCACGCGGGACGACTACAATGAGCAGTTCTTC.

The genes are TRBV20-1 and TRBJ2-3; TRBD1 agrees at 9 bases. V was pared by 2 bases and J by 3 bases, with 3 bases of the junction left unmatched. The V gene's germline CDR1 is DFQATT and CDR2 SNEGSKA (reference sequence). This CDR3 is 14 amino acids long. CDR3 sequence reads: CSARQTGGTDTQYF. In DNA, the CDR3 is TGCAGTGCTAGACAGACAGGGGGTACAGATACGCAGTATTTT.

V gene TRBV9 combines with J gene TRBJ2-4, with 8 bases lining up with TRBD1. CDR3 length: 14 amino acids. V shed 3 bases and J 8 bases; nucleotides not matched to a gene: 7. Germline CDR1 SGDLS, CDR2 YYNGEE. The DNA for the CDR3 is TGTGCCAGCAGCGCTACGGACAGGGAGGACATTCAGTACTTC. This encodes CASSATDREDIQYF.

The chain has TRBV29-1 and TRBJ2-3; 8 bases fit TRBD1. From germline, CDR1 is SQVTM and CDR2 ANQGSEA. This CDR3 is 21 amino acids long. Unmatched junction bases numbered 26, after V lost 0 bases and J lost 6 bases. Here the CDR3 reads CSVEDFWGQVLAGPRSDTQYF. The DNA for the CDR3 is TGCAGCGTTGAAGATTTTTGGGGACAGGTCCTGGCGGGACCACGGTCGGATACGCAGTATTTT.

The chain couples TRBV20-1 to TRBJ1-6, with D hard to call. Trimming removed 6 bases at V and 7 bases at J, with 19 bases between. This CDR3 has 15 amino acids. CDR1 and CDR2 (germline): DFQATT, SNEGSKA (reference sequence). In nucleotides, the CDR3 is TGCAGTGCCAAAGATGTAGGACTAGGGAATTCACCCCTCCACTTT. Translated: CSAKDVGLGNSPLHF.

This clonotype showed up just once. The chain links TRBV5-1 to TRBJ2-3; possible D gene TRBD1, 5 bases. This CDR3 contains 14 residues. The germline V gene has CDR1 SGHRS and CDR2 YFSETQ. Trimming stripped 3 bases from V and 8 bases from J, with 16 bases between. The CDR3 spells CASSSVAGYFTQYF. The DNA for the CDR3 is TGCGCCAGCAGCTCGGTCGCAGGGTATTTTACGCAGTATTTT. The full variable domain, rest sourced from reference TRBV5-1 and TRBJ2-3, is KAGVTQTPRYLIKTRGQQVTLSCSPISGHRSVSWYQQTPGQGLQFLFEYFSETQRNKGNFPGRFSGRQFSNSRSEMNVSTLELGDSALYLCASSSVAGYFTQYFGPGTRLTVL.

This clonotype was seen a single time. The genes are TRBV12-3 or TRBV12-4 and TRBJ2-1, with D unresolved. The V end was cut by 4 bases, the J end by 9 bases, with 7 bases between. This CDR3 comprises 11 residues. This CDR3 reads CASSSRSEQFF. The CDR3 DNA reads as TGTGCCAGCAGTTCCCGGAGTGAGCAGTTCTTC.

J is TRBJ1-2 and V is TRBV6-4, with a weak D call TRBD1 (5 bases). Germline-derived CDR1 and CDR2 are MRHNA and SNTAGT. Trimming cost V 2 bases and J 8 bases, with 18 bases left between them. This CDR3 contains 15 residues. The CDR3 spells CASSDPEMPGRGYTF. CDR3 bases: TGTGCCAGCAGTGACCCAGAGATGCCAGGGAGAGGCTACACCTTC.